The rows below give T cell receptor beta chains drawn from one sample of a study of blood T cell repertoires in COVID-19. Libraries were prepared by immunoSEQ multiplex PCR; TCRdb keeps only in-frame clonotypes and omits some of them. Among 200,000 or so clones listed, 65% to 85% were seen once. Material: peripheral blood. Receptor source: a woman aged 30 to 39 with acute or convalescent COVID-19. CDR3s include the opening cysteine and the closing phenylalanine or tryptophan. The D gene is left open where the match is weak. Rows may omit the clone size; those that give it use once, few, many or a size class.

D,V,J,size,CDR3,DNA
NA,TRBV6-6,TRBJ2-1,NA,CASSLSGTYQNEQFF,TGTGCCAGCAGTCTTTCCGGGACTTACCAAAATGAGCAGTTCTTC
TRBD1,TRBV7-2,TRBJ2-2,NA,CASSLAGTGFTGELFF,TGTGCCAGCAGCTTAGCCGGGACAGGGTTTACCGGGGAGCTGTTTTTT
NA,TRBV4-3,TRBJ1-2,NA,CASSQVGQSYGYTF,TGCGCCAGCAGCCAAGTTGGGCAGTCCTATGGCTACACCTTC
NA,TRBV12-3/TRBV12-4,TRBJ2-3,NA,CASSPLDTQYF,TGTGCCAGCAGCCCCTTGGATACGCAGTATTTT
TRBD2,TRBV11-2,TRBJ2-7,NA,CASSARLAGGHEQYF,TGTGCCAGCAGCGCAAGACTAGCGGGAGGGCACGAGCAGTACTTC
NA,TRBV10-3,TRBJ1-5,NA,CAIRGREDQPQHF,TGTGCTATCAGGGGCAGGGAGGATCAGCCCCAGCATTTT
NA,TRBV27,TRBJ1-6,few,CASSLPDSYNSPLHF,TGTGCCAGCAGTTTACCGGACAGCTATAATTCACCCCTCCACTTT
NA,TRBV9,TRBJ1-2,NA,CASSPRLAQIYGYTF,TGTGCCAGCAGCCCTCGACTTGCCCAAATCTATGGCTACACCTTC
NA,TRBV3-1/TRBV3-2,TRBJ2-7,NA,CASSGGRGYEQYF,TGTGCCAGCAGCGGAGGCAGGGGCTACGAGCAGTACTTC
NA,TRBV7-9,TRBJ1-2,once,CASSSQGRDYGYTF,TGTGCCAGCAGCTCTCAGGGGCGCGACTATGGCTACACCTTC
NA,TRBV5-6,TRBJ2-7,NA,CASSFIGSYEQYF,TGTGCCAGCAGCTTTATAGGGAGCTACGAGCAGTACTTC
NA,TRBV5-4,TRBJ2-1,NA,CASSLGHSGAYNEQFF,TGTGCCAGCAGCTTAGGACACTCGGGCGCCTACAATGAGCAGTTCTTC
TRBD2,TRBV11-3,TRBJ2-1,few,CASSFGLAGGSYNEQFF,TGTGCCAGCAGCTTTGGACTAGCGGGAGGCTCCTACAATGAGCAGTTCTTC
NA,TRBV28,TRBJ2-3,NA,CAILRGTDTQYF,TGTGCCATTTTAAGGGGGACAGATACGCAGTATTTT
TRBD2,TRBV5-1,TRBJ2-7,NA,CASSPGTTTLGQYF,TGCGCCAGCAGCCCAGGGACTACAACCCTAGGGCAGTACTTC
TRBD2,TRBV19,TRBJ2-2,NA,CASSLTSGSLTGELFF,TGTGCCAGTAGTTTGACTAGCGGGAGTTTAACCGGGGAGCTGTTTTTT
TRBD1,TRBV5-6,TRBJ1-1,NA,CASSSPQGANTEAFF,TGTGCCAGCAGTTCCCCACAGGGGGCGAACACTGAAGCTTTCTTT
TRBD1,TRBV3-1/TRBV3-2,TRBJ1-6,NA,CASSHGQGARSSPLHF,TGTGCCAGCAGCCATGGACAGGGGGCGAGGAGTTCACCCCTCCACTTT
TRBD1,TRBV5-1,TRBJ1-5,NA,CASSSSGQGAHQPQHF,TGCGCCAGCAGCTCCTCGGGACAGGGGGCCCATCAGCCCCAGCATTTT
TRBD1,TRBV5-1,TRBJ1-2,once,CASSPGTGGAKNYGYTF,TGCGCCAGCAGCCCTGGGACAGGGGGCGCCAAGAACTATGGCTACACCTTC